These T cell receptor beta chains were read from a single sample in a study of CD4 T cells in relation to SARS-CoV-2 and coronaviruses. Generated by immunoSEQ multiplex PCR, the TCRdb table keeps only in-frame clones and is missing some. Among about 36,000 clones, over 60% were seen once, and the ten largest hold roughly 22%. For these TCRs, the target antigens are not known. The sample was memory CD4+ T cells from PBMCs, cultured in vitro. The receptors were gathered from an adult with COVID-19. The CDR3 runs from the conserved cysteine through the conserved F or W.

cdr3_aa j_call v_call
CASSILTSGANVLTF TRBJ2-6 TRBV7-2
CASSLGATINEKLFF TRBJ1-4 TRBV7-9
CASSLARIQETQYF TRBJ2-5 TRBV5-1
CASSPRLLQTYEQYF TRBJ2-7 TRBV2
CASSIGLPSNEQFF TRBJ2-1 TRBV19
CASRNAGTGVYGYTF TRBJ1-2 TRBV6-6
CASRLTQNTEAFF TRBJ1-1 TRBV6-5
CASSLQQMRTGTQYF TRBJ2-3 TRBV28
CASSIRSNSYNEQFF TRBJ2-1 TRBV19
CASSFEGAAGANVLTF TRBJ2-6 TRBV27
CAVGRAGTGGTEAFF TRBJ1-1 TRBV6-5
CASSRGLAVILAKNIQYF TRBJ2-4 TRBV28
CASSDSGRTDTQYF TRBJ2-3 TRBV18
CASSLRGTRRGTDTQYF TRBJ2-3 TRBV7-2
CASTPSGQGNQPQHF TRBJ1-5 TRBV19
CASSLMDTYEQYF TRBJ2-7 TRBV12-3/TRBV12-4
CASSYRGQGVNTEAFF TRBJ1-1 TRBV19
CASSFRRKQVANTEAFF TRBJ1-1 TRBV5-6